This TCR beta chain derives from a study of blood T cell repertoires in COVID-19. Turning to the study itself: Both acute and convalescent COVID-19 samples were obtained from the United States, Italy and Spain.

Clones were read by immunoSEQ multiplex PCR, and TCRdb kept only the in-frame ones, dropping some. The data contain 250,000 or so clones, approximately 84% of them singletons. Between the trimmed V and J ends, which lost 3 bases and 5 bases, there was a span of 2 bases. The CDR3 spans 10 residues. Germline V gives CDR1 MDHEN, CDR2 SYDVKM. This clonotype was obtained from a man aged 45 to 65 with acute or convalescent COVID-19. This chain joins TRBV28 and TRBJ2-7; no reliable D call. The sequencing sample was made of peripheral blood. CDR3 in DNA: TGTGCCAGCAGTTTCGACGAGCAGTACTTC. Amino acid sequence: CASSFDEQYF.